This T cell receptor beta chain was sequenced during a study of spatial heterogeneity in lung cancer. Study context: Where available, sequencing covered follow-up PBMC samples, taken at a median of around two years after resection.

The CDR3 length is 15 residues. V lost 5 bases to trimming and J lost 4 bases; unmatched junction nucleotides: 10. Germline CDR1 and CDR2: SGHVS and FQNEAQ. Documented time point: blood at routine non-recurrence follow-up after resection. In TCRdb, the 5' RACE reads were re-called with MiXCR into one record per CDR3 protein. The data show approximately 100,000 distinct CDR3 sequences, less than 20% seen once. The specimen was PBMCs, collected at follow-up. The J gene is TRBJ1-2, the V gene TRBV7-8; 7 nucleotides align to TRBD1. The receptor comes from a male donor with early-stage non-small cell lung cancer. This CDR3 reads CASSRERQGLYGYTF. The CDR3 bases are TGTGCCAGCAGCCGAGAACGACAGGGACTCTATGGCTACACCTTC.